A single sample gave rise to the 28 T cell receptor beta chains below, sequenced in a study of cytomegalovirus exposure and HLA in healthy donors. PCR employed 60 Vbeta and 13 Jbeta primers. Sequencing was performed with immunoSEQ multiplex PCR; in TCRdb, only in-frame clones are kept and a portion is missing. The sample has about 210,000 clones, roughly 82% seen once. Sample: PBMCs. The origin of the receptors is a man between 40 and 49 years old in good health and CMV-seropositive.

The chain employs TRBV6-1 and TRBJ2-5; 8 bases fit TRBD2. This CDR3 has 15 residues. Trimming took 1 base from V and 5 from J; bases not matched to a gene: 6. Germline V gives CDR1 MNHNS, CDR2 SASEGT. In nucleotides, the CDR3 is TGTGCCAGCAGTGAAGGAAGCGGGAGAAGTGAGACCCAGTACTTC. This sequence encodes CASSEGSGRSETQYF.

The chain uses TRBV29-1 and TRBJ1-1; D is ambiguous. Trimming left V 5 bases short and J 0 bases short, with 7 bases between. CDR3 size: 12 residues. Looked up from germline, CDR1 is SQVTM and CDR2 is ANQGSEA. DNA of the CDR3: TGCAGCGTTTCACAGTTGAACACTGAAGCTTTCTTT. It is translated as CSVSQLNTEAFF.

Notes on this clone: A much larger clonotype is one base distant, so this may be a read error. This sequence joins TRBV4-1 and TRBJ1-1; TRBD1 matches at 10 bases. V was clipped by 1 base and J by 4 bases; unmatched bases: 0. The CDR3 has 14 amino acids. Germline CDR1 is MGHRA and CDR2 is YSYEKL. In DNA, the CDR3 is TGCGCCAGCAGCCAAGGACAGGGGGCCACTGAAGCTTTCTTT. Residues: CASSQGQGATEAFF.

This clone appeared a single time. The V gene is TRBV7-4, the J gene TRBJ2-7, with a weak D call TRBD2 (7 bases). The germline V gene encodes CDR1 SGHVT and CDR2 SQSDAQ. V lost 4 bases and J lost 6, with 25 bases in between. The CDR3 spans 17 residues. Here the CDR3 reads CASSSIGGDSPLAEQYV. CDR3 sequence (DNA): TGTGCCAGCAGCTCCATAGGGGGGGACTCCCCTTTAGCCGAGCAGTACGTC.

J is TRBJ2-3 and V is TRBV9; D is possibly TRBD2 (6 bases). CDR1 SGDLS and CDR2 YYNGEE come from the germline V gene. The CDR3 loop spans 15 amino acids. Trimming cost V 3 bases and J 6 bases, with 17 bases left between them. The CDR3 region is CASSGSAGLTDTQYF. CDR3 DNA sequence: TGTGCCAGCAGCGGATCAGCGGGCCTTACGGATACGCAGTATTTT.

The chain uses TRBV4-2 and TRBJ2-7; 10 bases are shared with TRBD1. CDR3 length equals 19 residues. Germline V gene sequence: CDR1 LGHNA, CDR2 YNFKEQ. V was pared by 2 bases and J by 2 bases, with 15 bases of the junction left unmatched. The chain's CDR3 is CASSQTSLSGTGDTYEQYV. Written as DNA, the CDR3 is TGTGCCAGCAGCCAAACCTCCTTATCGGGGACAGGGGATACCTACGAGCAGTACGTC.

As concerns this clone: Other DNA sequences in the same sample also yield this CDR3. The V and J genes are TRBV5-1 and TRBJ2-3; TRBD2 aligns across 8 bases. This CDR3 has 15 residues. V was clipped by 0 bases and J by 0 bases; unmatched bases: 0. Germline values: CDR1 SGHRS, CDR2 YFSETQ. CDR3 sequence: CASSLVAGSTDTQYF. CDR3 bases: TGCGCCAGCAGCTTGGTAGCGGGGAGCACAGATACGCAGTATTTT.

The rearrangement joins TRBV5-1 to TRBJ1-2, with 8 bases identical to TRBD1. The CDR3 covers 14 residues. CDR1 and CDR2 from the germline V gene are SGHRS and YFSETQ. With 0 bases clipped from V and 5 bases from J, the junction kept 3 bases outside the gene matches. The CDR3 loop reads CASSLDRGDYGYTF. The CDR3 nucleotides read TGCGCCAGCAGCTTGGACAGGGGGGATTATGGCTACACCTTC.

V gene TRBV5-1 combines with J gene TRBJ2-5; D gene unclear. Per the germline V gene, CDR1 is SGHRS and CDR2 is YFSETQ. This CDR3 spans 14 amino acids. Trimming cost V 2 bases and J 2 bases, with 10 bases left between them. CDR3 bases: TGCGCCAGCAGCTTTGGGCCTTCACAAGAGACCCAGTACTTC. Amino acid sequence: CASSFGPSQETQYF.

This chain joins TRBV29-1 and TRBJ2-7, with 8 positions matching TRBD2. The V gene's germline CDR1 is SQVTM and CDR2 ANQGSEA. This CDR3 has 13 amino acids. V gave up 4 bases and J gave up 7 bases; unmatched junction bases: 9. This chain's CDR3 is CSVAGRLAREQYF. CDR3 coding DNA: TGCAGCGTTGCTGGGAGACTAGCGAGAGAGCAGTACTTC.

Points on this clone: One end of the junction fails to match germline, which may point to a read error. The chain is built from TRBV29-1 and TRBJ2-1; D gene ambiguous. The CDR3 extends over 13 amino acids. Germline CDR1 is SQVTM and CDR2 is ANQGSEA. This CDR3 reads CSVVGGSHNEQFF. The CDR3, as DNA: TGCAGCGTTGTTGGTGGCTCCCACAATGAGCAGTTCTTC.

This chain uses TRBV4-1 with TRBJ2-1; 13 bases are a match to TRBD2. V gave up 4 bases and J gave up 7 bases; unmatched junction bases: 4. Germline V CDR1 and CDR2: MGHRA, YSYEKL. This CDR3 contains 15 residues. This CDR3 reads CASSLGLAGVNEQFF. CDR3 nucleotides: TGCGCCAGCAGCCTTGGACTAGCGGGAGTGAATGAGCAGTTCTTC.

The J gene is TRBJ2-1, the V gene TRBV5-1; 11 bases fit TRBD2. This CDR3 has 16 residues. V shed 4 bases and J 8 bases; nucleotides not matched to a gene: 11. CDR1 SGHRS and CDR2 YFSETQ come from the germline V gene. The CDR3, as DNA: TGCGCCAGCAGCCTGAGACTAGCGGGATCAGAGGATGAGCAGTTCTTC. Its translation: CASSLRLAGSEDEQFF.

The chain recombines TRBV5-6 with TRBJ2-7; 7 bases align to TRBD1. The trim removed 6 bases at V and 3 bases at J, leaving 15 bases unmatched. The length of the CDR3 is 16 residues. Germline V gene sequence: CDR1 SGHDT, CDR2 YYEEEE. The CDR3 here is CASNLRGLVGDYEQYF. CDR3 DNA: TGTGCCAGCAACTTAAGGGGGCTAGTAGGCGACTACGAGCAGTACTTC.

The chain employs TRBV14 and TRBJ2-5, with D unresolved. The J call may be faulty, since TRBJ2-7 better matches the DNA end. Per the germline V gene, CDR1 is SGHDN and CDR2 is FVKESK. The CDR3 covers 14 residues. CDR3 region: CASSIRQWRGEQYF. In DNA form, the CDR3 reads TGTGCCAGCAGCATAAGGCAGTGGCGAGGCGAGCAGTACTTC.

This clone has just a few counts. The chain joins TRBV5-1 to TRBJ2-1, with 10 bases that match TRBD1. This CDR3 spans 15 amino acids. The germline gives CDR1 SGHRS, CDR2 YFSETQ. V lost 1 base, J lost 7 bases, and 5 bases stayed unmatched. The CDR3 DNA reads TGCGCCAGCAGCTTGCAGGGGACAGGGGCGAATGAGCAGTTCTTC. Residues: CASSLQGTGANEQFF.

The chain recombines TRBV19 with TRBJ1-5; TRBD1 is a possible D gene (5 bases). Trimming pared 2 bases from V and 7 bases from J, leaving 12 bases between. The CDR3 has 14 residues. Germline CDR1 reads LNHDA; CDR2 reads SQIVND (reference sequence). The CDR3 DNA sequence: TGTGCCAGTAGTATAAATGGAGGGGAACAGCCCCAGCATTTT. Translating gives CASSINGGEQPQHF.

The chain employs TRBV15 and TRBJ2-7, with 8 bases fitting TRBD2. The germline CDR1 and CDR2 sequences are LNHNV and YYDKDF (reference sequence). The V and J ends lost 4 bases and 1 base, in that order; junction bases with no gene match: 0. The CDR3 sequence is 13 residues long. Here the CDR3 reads CATSKRGSYEQYV. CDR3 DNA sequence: TGTGCCACCAGCAAGCGGGGGTCCTACGAGCAGTACGTC.

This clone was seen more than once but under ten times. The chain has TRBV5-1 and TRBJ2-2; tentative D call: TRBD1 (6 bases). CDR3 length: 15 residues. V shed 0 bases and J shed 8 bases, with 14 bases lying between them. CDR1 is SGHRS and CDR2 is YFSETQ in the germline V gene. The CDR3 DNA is TGCGCCAGCAGCTTGGAAGGGACACCAGGAGGGGAGCTGTTTTTT. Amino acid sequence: CASSLEGTPGGELFF.

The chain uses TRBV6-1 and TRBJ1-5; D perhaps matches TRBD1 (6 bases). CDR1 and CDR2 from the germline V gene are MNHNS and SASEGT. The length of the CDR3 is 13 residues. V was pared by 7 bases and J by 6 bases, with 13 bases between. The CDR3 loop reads CASNPGVSQPQHF. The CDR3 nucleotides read TGTGCCAGCAACCCAGGGGTTAGTCAGCCCCAGCATTTT.

The CDR3 sequence: CASSLVGTGSYEQYV. The CDR3 coding sequence is TGTGCCAGCAGCTTGGTCGGGACAGGGTCCTACGAGCAGTACGTC. The chain couples TRBV5-6 to TRBJ2-7; 9 nucleotides agree with TRBD1. Losses at the gene ends were 0 bases for V and 1 base for J; bases not matched to a gene: 2. CDR3 length equals 15 residues. Germline values: CDR1 SGHDT, CDR2 YYEEEE.

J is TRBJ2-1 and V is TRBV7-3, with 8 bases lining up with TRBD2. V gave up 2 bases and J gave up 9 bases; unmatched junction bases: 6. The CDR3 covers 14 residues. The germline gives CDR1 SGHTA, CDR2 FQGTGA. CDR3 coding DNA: TGTGCCAGCAGCTTAGGGCGGAGCGGGGGTGAGCAGTTCTTC. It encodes CASSLGRSGGEQFF. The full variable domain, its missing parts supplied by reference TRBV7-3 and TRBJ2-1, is GAGVSQTPSNKVTEKGKYVELRCDPISGHTALYWYRQSLGQGPEFLIYFQGTGAADDSGLPNDRFFAVRPEGSVSTLKIQRTERGDSAVYLCASSLGRSGGEQFFGPGTRLTVL.

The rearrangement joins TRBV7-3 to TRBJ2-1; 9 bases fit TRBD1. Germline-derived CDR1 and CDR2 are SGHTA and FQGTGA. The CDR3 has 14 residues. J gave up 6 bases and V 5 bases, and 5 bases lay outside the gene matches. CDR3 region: CASSLRGQGNEQFF. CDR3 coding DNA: TGTGCCAGCAGCCTAAGGGGACAGGGCAATGAGCAGTTCTTC.

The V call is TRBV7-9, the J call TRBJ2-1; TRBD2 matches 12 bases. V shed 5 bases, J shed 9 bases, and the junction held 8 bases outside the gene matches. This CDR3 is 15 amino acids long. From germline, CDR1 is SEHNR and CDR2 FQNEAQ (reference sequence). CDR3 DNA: TGTGCCAGCAGCCCCCGACTAGCGGGAGATGGTGAGCAGTTCTTC. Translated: CASSPRLAGDGEQFF. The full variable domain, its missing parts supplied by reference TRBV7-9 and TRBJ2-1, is DTGVSQNPRHKITKRGQNVTFRCDPISEHNRLYWYRQTLGQGPEFLTYFQNEAQLEKSRLLSDRFSAERPKGSFSTLEIQRTEQGDSAMYLCASSPRLAGDGEQFFGPGTRLTVL.

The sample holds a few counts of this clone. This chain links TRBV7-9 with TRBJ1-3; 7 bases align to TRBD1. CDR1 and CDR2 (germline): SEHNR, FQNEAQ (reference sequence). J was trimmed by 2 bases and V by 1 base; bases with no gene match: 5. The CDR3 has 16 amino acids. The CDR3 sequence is CASSLVSGTAGNTIYF. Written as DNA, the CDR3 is TGTGCCAGCAGCTTAGTATCCGGGACAGCTGGAAACACCATATATTTT.

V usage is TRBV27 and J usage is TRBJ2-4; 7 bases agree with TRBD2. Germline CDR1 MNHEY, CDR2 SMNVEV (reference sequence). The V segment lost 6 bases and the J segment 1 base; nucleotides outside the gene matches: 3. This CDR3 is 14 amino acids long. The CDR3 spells CASRGGPAKNIQYF. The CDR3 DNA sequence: TGTGCCAGCAGGGGAGGGCCCGCCAAAAACATTCAGTACTTC.

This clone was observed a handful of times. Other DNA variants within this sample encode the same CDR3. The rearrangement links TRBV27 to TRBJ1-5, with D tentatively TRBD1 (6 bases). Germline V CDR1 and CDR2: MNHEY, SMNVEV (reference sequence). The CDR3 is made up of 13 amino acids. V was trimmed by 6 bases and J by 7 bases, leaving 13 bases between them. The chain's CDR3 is CASSLWGRQPQHF. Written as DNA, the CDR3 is TGTGCCAGCAGCCTATGGGGGCGGCAGCCCCAGCATTTT.

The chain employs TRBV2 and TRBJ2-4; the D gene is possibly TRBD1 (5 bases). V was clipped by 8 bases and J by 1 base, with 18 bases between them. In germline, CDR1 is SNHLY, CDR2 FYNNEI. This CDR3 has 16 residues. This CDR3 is CASADGQAGAKNIQYF. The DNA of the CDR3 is TGTGCCAGCGCTGACGGGCAGGCAGGGGCCAAAAACATTCAGTACTTC. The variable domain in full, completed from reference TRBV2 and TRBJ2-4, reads EPEVTQTPSHQVTQMGQEVILRCVPISNHLYFYWYRQILGQKVEFLVSFYNNEISEKSEIFDDQFSVERPDGSNFTLKIRSTKLEDSAMYFCASADGQAGAKNIQYFGAGTRLSVL.